These T cell receptor beta chains were read from a single sample in a study of cytomegalovirus exposure and HLA in healthy donors. The method was immunoSEQ multiplex PCR; TCRdb's version includes in-frame clones alone and lacks a portion of them. Among 150,000 to 200,000 clones listed, roughly four fifths were seen once. Specimen: PBMCs. The receptors here all came from a man aged 25 to 45 in good health and CMV-seronegative. Both conserved end residues are part of each CDR3. The D gene is left open where the match is weak. Rows may omit the clone size; those that give it use once, few, many or a size class.

CDR3 DNA,CDR3 protein,D gene,V gene,J gene,clone size
TGTGCCAGCAGCTTAGGAGTGGGACAGGGTGAAACCGGGGAGCTGTTTTTT,CASSLGVGQGETGELFF,TRBD1,TRBV7-9,TRBJ2-2,-
TGTGCCACCTCGATGGGGACAGGGGAACCCGGGGAGCTGTTTTTT,CATSMGTGEPGELFF,TRBD1,TRBV19,TRBJ2-2,-
TGTGCCAGCTCACCAGTGTCCCTCGGGGCCGGGGGCTACAATGAGCAGTTCTTC,CASSPVSLGAGGYNEQFF,-,TRBV18,TRBJ2-1,-
TGTGCCAGCAGCGTAGCACCGGGACAGGGTGACCAGTACTTC,CASSVAPGQGDQYF,TRBD1,TRBV9,TRBJ2-7,few
TGTGCCAGCAGTTACTCGGACAGGGGGCGAGAGACCCAGTACTTC,CASSYSDRGRETQYF,TRBD1,TRBV6-5,TRBJ2-5,-
TGCGCCAGCAGCCAAGGTCGGACAGTAACTAATGAAAAACTGTTTTTT,CASSQGRTVTNEKLFF,-,TRBV4-1,TRBJ1-4,-
TGTGCCATCAGTGAATCGCAGGGGGCCGGTGAGCAGTTCTTC,CAISESQGAGEQFF,TRBD1,TRBV10-3,TRBJ2-1,-
TGCGCCAGCAGCTTTTCCACGACAGGGCTGGTCGATGGCTACACCTTC,CASSFSTTGLVDGYTF,TRBD1,TRBV5-1,TRBJ1-2,many
TGTGCCAGCAGCTTACAGGGACTAGCGGTCCAAGAGCAGTTCTTC,CASSLQGLAVQEQFF,TRBD2,TRBV11-1,TRBJ2-1,-
TGCAGCGTAACTAGCGATACGCAGTATTTT,CSVTSDTQYF,-,TRBV29-1,TRBJ2-3,few
TGTGCCAGCAGCTTAAGACGGACTAGCAGTGTTGAGCAGTTCTTC,CASSLRRTSSVEQFF,TRBD2,TRBV7-3,TRBJ2-1,-
TGTGCCAGCAGTCGAGGGACAGGGGTTCGCTACGAGCAGTACTTC,CASSRGTGVRYEQYF,TRBD1,TRBV2,TRBJ2-7,-
TGTGCCATCAGTGAGTGGAGAGAGAACACTGAAGCTTTCTTT,CAISEWRENTEAFF,-,TRBV10-3,TRBJ1-1,-
TGTGCCAGCACCGACAGAACGCCCAGAACTGGAAACACCATATATTTT,CASTDRTPRTGNTIYF,-,TRBV2,TRBJ1-3,-
TGTGCCAGCAGACCAAACAAAGACTATGGCTACACCTTC,CASRPNKDYGYTF,-,TRBV6-5,TRBJ1-2,-
TGTGCCAGCAGCTCAGCCGGACAGGGTGTTAGTGGCTACACCTTC,CASSSAGQGVSGYTF,TRBD1,TRBV5-6,TRBJ1-2,-
TGTGCCAGCAGCTTCTCTAAAAACTCCTACGAGCAGTACTTC,CASSFSKNSYEQYF,-,TRBV7-2,TRBJ2-7,-
TGTGCCAGCAGTTTATCACGGGGACAGAGCACCATATATTTT,CASSLSRGQSTIYF,TRBD1,TRBV28,TRBJ1-3,-
TGTGCCAGCAGTTCCTTCGGACAGGGCCTCGGGGGCACAGATACGCAGTATTTT,CASSSFGQGLGGTDTQYF,TRBD1,TRBV27,TRBJ2-3,few
TGTGCCAGCAGCCAATTACAGGTATCCTACGAGCAGTACTTC,CASSQLQVSYEQYF,-,TRBV13,TRBJ2-7,-
TGTGCCAGCAGCTTAAGGACAGGTCCGCATATGGAAAAACTGTTTTTT,CASSLRTGPHMEKLFF,TRBD1,TRBV7-9,TRBJ1-4,-
TGTGCCAGCAGTGCGTACAGGGCGGGGGGTGAAAAACTGTTTTTT,CASSAYRAGGEKLFF,-,TRBV2,TRBJ1-4,-
TGCGCCAGCAGGATTACAGGGTTTGGGTTAAGCACTGAAGCTTTCTTT,CASRITGFGLSTEAFF,-,TRBV5-1,TRBJ1-1,-